The T cell receptor beta chain described here comes from a study of control samples from healthy donors and cancer patients. Germline V gene sequence: CDR1 GTSNPN, CDR2 SVGIG (reference sequence). Trimming shortened V by 6 bases and J by 3 bases, and 17 bases separated the two germline ends. This CDR3 has 14 amino acids. TCRdb's table, derived via immunoSEQ multiplex PCR, lists solely in-frame clones and lacks some. The sample yields 100,000 to 150,000 clones, more than 70% seen once. The receptor comes from a man aged 60 to 69 in good health. V is TRBV30 and J is TRBJ1-1, with D uncertain. Sequencing used blood. The CDR3 here is CACTTGPGDTEAFF. CDR3 bases: TGTGCCTGTACCACGGGTCCCGGGGACACTGAAGCTTTCTTT.